Listed below are T cell receptor beta chains from one sample, sequenced in a study of blood T cell repertoires in COVID-19. The table came from immunoSEQ multiplex PCR; TCRdb's copy has only in-frame clones and leaves some out. The repertoire holds tens of thousands of clones, with more than 80% as singletons. The sequenced sample was peripheral blood. The origin of the receptors is a woman aged 55-70 years with acute or convalescent COVID-19. The conserved cysteine and the conserved F or W are not part of the CDR3 here. D genes are given only for firm matches.

cdr3_aa,j_call,d_call,v_call
ASSVQGAQSTEAF,TRBJ1-1,TRBD1,TRBV5-5
ASSPGQVRNSPLH,TRBJ1-6,TRBD1,TRBV7-8
ASSPGAGAKTNEKLF,TRBJ1-4,-,TRBV5-4
ASSQGRDGYT,TRBJ1-2,-,TRBV14
ASSQVQGANYGYT,TRBJ1-2,TRBD1,TRBV3-1/TRBV3-2
AWSEPGTAITYEQY,TRBJ2-7,TRBD1,TRBV30
ASSAGQDNSPLH,TRBJ1-6,TRBD1,TRBV5-6
ASSPTGVYGYT,TRBJ1-2,TRBD1,TRBV14
ASGGGQHDGYT,TRBJ1-2,-,TRBV19
ASSWEVASSGTYEQY,TRBJ2-7,TRBD2,TRBV5-1
ASSQLSGANTIY,TRBJ1-3,-,TRBV3-1/TRBV3-2
ASSSTAQYSNQPQH,TRBJ1-5,-,TRBV6-5
ASSQQETQY,TRBJ2-5,-,TRBV28
AAGGGEAF,TRBJ1-1,-,TRBV3-1/TRBV3-2
ASRPQGGANYGYT,TRBJ1-2,-,TRBV6-5
ASRRQGADNQPQH,TRBJ1-5,TRBD1,TRBV2
SASRTANTEAF,TRBJ1-1,-,TRBV20-1
ASRLAGRNTGELF,TRBJ2-2,TRBD2,TRBV6-5
ASSWTGHGYT,TRBJ1-2,TRBD1,TRBV7-9
ASSQDAFGAALTYEQY,TRBJ2-7,-,TRBV4-1